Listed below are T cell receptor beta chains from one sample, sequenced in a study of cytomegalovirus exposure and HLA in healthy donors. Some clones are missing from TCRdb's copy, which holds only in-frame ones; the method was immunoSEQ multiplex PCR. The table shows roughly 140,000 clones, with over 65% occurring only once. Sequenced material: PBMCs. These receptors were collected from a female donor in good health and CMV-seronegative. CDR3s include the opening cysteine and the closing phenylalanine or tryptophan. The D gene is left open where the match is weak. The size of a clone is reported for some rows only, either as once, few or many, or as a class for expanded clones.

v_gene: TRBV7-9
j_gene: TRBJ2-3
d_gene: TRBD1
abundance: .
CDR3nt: TGTGCCAGCAGCTCCCTTACCGGGACAGGCGTCACAGATACGCAGTATTTT
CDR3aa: CASSSLTGTGVTDTQYF

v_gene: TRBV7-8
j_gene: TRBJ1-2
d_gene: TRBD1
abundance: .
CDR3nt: TGTGCCAGCAGCTTAGTCGCCGGGACAGGGGAGGGGGGCTACACCTTC
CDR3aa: CASSLVAGTGEGGYTF

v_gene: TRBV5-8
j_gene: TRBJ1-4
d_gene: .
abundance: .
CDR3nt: TGTGCCAGCAGCGCGGAGAGGGGGGAAAAACTGTTTTTT
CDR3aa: CASSAERGEKLFF

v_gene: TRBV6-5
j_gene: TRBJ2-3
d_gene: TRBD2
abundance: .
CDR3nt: TGTGCCAGCAGTTTCCGCAGCGGGAGCTCAGATACGCAGTATTTT
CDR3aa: CASSFRSGSSDTQYF

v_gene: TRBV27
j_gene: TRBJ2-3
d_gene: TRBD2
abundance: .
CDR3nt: TGTGCCAGCAGTTTCCAACTAGCGGGGCTCCCCCCCACAGATACGCAGTATTTT
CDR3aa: CASSFQLAGLPPTDTQYF

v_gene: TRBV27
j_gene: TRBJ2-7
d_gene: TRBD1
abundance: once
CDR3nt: TGTGCCAGCAGGCCCACAGGGGCCCCAACCTACGAGCAGTACTTC
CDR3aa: CASRPTGAPTYEQYF

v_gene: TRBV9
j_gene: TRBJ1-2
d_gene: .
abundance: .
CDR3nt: TGTGCCAGCAGCGTAGAATTCGGAACAGGCGGCTACACCTTC
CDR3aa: CASSVEFGTGGYTF

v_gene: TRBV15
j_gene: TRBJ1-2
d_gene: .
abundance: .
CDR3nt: TGTGCCACCAGCACCGGGACAAATTATTCTCCTTATGGCTACACCTTC
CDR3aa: CATSTGTNYSPYGYTF

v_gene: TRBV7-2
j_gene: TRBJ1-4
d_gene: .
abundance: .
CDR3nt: TGTGCCAGCAGCTACCAAACGGGAGTGACTAATGAAAAACTGTTTTTT
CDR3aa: CASSYQTGVTNEKLFF

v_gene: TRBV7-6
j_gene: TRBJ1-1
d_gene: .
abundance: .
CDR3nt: TGTGCCAGCAGTATTAACGGGGGGGCAATAACGGGCATCGGGACTCCGACTGAAGCTTTCTTT
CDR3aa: CASSINGGAITGIGTPTEAFF

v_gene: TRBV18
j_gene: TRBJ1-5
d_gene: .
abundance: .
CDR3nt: TGTGCCAGCCAAGCGGCGGGGGATCAGCCCCAGCATTTT
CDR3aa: CASQAAGDQPQHF

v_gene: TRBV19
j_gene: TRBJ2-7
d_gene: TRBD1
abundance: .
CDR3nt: TGTGCCAGCTCGAGGGGGCTTACCTCCTACGAGCAGTACTTC
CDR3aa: CASSRGLTSYEQYF

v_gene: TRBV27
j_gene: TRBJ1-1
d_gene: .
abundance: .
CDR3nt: TGTGCCAGCAGTTCATTAATCCAGGGTTTTACGCTGAACACTGAAGCTTTCTTT
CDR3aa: CASSSLIQGFTLNTEAFF

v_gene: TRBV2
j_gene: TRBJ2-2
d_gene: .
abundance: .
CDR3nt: TGTGCCAGCAGTGTATCTATGGCCGGGGAGCTGTTTTTT
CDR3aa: CASSVSMAGELFF

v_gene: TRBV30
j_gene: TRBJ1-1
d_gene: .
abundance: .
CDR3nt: TGTGCCTGGAGGCTCGACGGGAAGAACACTGAAGCTTTCTTT
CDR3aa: CAWRLDGKNTEAFF

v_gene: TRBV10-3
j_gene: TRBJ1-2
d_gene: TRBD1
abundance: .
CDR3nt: TGTGCCATCAGCTTACAGGGGCAAGGCTACACCTTC
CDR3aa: CAISLQGQGYTF

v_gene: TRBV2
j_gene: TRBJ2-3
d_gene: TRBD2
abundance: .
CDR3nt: TGTGCCAGCAGTGGGGACTACACAGATACGCAGTATTTT
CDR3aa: CASSGDYTDTQYF

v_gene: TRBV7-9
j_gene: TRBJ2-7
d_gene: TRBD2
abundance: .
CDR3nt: TGTGCCAGCAGCGCCGAACTAGCGGGACCCAACGAGCAGTACTTC
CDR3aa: CASSAELAGPNEQYF

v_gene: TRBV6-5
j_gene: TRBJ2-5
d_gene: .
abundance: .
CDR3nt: TGTGCCAGCAGTTATCGACTAGGGATGGGGGAGACCCAGTACTTC
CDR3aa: CASSYRLGMGETQYF

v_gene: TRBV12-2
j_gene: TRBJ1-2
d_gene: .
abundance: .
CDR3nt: TGTGCAAGTCGCTTAGCGGAGGGTAGTGAAGGCTACACCTTC
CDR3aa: CASRLAEGSEGYTF

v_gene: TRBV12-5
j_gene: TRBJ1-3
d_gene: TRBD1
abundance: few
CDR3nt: TGTGCTAGTGGTTTGGTTTGTGGACAGGATTTCTCTGGAAACACCATATATTTT
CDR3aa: CASGLVCGQDFSGNTIYF

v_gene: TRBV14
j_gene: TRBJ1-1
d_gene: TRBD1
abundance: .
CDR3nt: TGTGCCAGCAGCCGGGACAGGGGAAACGGGAGCACTGAAGCTTTCTTT
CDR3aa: CASSRDRGNGSTEAFF

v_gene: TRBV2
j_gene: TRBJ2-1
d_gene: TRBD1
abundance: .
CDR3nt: TGTGCCAGCAGTGAATCAGACAGGGGAAATGAGCAGTTCTTC
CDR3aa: CASSESDRGNEQFF

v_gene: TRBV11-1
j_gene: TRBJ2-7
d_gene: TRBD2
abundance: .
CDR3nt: TGTGCCAGCAGCTTAGGCGGACTAGCGCCTGTCTACGAGCAGTACTTC
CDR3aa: CASSLGGLAPVYEQYF

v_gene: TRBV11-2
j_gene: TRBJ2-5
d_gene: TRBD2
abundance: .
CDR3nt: TGTGCCAGCAGCTCGTTGGGACTAGCGGGGGACCAGACCCAGTACTTC
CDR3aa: CASSSLGLAGDQTQYF

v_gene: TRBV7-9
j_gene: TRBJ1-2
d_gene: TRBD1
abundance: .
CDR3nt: TGTTCCAGCAGCTTAGAGGGGAGGCAGGGGGTGGCTGGCTACACCTTC
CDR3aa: CSSSLEGRQGVAGYTF

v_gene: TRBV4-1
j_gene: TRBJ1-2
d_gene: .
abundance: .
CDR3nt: TGCGCCAGCAGCCACCCCGGACAGAATAACTATGGCTACCCCTTC
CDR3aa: CASSHPGQNNYGYPF

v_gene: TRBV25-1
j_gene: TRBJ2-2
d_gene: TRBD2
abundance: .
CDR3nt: TGTGCCAGCAGTGACCCGACTAGCGGTAACGCGAACACCGGGGAGCTGTTTTTT
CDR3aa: CASSDPTSGNANTGELFF

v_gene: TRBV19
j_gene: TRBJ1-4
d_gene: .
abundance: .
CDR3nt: TGTGCCAGCATGCGAAAGTCCGGGAGGACGGATGAAAAACTGTTTTTT
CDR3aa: CASMRKSGRTDEKLFF

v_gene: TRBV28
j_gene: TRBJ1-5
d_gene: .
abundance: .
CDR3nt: TGTGCCAGCAGTTTAGGGGTAGGAAGGGGCCCTCAGCCCCAGCATTTT
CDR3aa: CASSLGVGRGPQPQHF

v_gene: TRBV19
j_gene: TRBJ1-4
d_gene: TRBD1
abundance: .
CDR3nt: TGTGCCAGTAATGGAGGGGCAGGGGGCGAAAAACTGTTTTTT
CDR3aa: CASNGGAGGEKLFF

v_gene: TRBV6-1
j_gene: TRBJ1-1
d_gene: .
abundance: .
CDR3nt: TGTGCCAGCAGGACCGAGCGAGAGAACACTGAAGCTTTCTTT
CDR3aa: CASRTERENTEAFF

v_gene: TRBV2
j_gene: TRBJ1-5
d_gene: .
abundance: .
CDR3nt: TGTGCCAGCAGTTTCCCCAGGACAGAAGGAGTCGTGCATTTT
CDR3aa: CASSFPRTEGVVHF

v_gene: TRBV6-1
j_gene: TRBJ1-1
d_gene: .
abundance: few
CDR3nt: TGTGCCAGCAGTTTGGACTGGACTGAAGCTTTCTTT
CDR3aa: CASSLDWTEAFF

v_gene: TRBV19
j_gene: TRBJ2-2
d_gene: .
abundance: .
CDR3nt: TGTGCCAGTAGTCCCAACCCTAGCGCCACCGGGGAGCTGTTTTTT
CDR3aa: CASSPNPSATGELFF

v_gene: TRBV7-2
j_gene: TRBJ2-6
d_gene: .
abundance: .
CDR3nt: TGTGCCAGCAGCCCCGGAGGCCTCGGGGCCAACGTCCTGACTTTC
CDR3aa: CASSPGGLGANVLTF

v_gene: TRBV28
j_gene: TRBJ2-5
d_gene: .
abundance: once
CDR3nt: TGTGCCAGCAGTTTCTCCGGCCAAGAGACCCAGTACTTC
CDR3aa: CASSFSGQETQYF

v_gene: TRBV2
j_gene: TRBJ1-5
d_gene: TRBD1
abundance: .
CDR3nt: TGTGCCAGCAAAGGACAGGGAGGGCCCCAGCATTTT
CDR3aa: CASKGQGGPQHF

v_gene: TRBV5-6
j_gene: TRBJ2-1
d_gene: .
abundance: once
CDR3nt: TGTGCCAGCAGCTCGGGATACTACAATGAGCAGTTCTTC
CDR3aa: CASSSGYYNEQFF

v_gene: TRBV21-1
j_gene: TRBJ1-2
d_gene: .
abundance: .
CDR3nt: TGTGCCAGCAGCATCCGGGGAATCTTAGGCTATGGCTACACCTTC
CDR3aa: CASSIRGILGYGYTF

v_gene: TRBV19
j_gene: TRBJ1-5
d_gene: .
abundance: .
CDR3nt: TGTGCCAGTAGTACCCGGGGGGGGGTGGGTCAGCCCCAGCATTTT
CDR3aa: CASSTRGGVGQPQHF

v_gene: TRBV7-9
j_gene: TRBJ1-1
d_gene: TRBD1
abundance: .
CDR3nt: TGTGCCAGCAGCTCCCCCACCCGGACAGGAGGATTGAACACTGAAGCTTTCTTT
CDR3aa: CASSSPTRTGGLNTEAFF

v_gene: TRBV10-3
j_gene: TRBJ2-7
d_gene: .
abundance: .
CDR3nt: TGTGCCATCAGTTACCTCCGGGGGACGGGTTATGACGAGCAGTACTTC
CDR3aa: CAISYLRGTGYDEQYF

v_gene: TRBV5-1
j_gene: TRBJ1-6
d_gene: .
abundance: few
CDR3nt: TGCGCCAGCGGTTTAACAGGGTTCAATTCACCCCTCCACTTT
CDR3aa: CASGLTGFNSPLHF

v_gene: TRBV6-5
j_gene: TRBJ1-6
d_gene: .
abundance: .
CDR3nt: TGTGCCAGCAGTTACGGAGGCGGGACGGGCAATTCACCCCTCCACTTT
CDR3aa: CASSYGGGTGNSPLHF

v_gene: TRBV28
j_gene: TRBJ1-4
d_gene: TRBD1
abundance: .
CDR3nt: TGTGCCATCAAAACGGGTGGGACAGGAAATGAAAAACTGTTTTTT
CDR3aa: CAIKTGGTGNEKLFF

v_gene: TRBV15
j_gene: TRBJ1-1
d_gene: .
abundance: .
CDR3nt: TGTGCCACCAGCAGCAGCCCCGACGGGGTGGCTGAAGCTTTCTTT
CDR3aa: CATSSSPDGVAEAFF

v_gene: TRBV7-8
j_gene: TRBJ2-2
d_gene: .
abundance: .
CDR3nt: TGTGCCAGCAGCCCGTCACAGGGAACCGGGGAGCTGTTTTTT
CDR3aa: CASSPSQGTGELFF

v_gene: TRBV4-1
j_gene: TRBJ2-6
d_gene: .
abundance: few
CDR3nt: TGCGCCAGCAGCCACATTGTACCGGGACAAAGCTCTGGGGCCAACGTCCTGACTTTC
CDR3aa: CASSHIVPGQSSGANVLTF

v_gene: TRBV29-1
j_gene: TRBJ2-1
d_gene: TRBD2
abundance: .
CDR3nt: TGCAGCGTTTATACTAGCGGGAGAAATGAGCAGTTCTTC
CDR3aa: CSVYTSGRNEQFF